This T cell receptor (beta chain) comes out of a study of control samples from healthy donors and cancer patients. The length of the CDR3 is 14 residues. Germline V CDR1 and CDR2: PRHDT, FYEKMQ (reference sequence). Trimming pared 1 base from V and 1 base from J, leaving 7 bases between. TCRdb's table, derived via immunoSEQ multiplex PCR, lists solely in-frame clones and lacks some. The profile shows tens of thousands of clones, approximately 93% of them singletons. The sequence was collected from a woman in her 50s with head and neck cancer. Specimen: PBMCs. V is TRBV13 and J is TRBJ2-5, with no clear D. The CDR3 DNA reads TGTGCCAGCAGCTTAGTAACAGTCCAAGAGACCCAGTACTTC. Translated, it gives CASSLVTVQETQYF.